This entry describes one T cell receptor (beta chain). Germline lookup yields CDR1 SGHRS and CDR2 YFSETQ. There are 15 residues in the CDR3. Trimming removed 0 bases at V and 2 bases at J, with 11 bases between. Libraries were prepared by immunoSEQ multiplex PCR; TCRdb keeps only in-frame clonotypes and omits some of them. This sample has around 81,000 clones, with 91% found just once. The data belong to a study of T cell responses to AZD1222 COVID-19 vaccine. V usage is TRBV5-1 and J usage is TRBJ1-2; tentative D call: TRBD1 (6 bases). Material: peripheral blood, obtained 28 days after the second AZD1222 dose. This clonotype was obtained from an adult who received the AZD1222 COVID-19 vaccine. CDR3 nucleotides: TGCGCCAGCAGCTTGGCAGGGGCGCAAAACTATGGCTACACCTTC. Protein: CASSLAGAQNYGYTF.